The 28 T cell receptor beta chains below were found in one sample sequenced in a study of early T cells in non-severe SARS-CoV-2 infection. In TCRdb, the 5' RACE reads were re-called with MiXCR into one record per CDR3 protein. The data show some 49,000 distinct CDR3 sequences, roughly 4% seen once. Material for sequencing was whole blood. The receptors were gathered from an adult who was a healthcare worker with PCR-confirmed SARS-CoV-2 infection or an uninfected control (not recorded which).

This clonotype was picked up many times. The CDR3 region is CASSYPSEASYEQYF. CDR3 sequence (DNA): TGTGCCAGCAGTTACCCCTCGGAGGCCTCCTACGAGCAGTACTTC. V usage is TRBV27 and J usage is TRBJ2-7, with D possibly matching TRBD2 (5 bases). The CDR3 runs to 15 residues. V was pared by 4 bases and J by 0 bases, with 13 bases between. Germline loops: CDR1 MNHEY, CDR2 SMNVEV (reference sequence).

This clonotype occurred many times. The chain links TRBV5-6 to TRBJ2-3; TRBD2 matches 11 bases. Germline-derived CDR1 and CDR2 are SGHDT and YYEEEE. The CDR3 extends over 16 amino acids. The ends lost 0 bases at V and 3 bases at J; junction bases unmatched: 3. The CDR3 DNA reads TGTGCCAGCAGCTTGGGACTAGCGGGGAAAACAGATACGCAGTATTTT. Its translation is CASSLGLAGKTDTQYF.

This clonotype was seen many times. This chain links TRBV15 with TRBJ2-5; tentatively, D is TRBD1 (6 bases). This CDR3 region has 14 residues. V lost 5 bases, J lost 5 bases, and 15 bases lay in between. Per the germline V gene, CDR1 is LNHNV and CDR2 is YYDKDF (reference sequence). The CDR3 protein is CATSPGHLGETQYF. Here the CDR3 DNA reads TGTGCCACCAGCCCGGGACACCTGGGCGAGACCCAGTACTTC.

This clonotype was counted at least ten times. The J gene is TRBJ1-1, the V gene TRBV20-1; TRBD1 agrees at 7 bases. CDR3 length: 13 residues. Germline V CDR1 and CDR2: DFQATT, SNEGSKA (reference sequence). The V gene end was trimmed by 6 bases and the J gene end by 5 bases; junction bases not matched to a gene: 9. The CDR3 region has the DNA TGCAGTGCAGGAGACAGGGTTCGGACTGAAGCTTTCTTT. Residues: CSAGDRVRTEAFF.

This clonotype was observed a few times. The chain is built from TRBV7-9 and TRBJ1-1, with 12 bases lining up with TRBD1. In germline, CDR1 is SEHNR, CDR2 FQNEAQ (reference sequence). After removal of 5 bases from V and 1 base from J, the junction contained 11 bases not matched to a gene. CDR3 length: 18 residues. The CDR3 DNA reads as TGTGCCAGCAGCCGCCGTGGGGGACAGGGGGCTGCGAACACTGAAGCTTTCTTT. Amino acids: CASSRRGGQGAANTEAFF.

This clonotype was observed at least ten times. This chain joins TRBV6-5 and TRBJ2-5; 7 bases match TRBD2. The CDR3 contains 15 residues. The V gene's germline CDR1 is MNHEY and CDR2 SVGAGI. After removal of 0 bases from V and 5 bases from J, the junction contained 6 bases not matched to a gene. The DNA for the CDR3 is TGTGCCAGCAGTTACTCTCAAGCGGGAAAGGAGACCCAGTACTTC. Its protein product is CASSYSQAGKETQYF.

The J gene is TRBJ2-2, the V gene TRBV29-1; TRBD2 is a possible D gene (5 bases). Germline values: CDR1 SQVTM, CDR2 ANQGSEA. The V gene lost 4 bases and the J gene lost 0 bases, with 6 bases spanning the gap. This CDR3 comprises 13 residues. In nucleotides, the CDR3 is TGCAGCGTTGTAGCGACGAACACCGGGGAGCTGTTTTTT. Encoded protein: CSVVATNTGELFF.

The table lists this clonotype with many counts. CDR3 residues: CASSQDQGLDSPLHF. DNA of the CDR3: TGTGCCAGCAGCCAAGATCAGGGGCTGGATTCACCCCTCCACTTT. The gene calls are TRBV3-1 and TRBJ1-6; a weak D match, TRBD1 (6 bases). Germline V gene data show CDR1 as LGHDT and CDR2 as YNNKEL (reference sequence). Trimming removed 0 bases at V and 8 bases at J, with 11 bases between. The CDR3 covers 15 residues. The whole variable domain, remainder taken from reference TRBV3-1 and TRBJ1-6, is DTAVSQTPKYLVTQMGNDKSIKCEQNLGHDTMYWYKQDSKKFLKIMFSYNNKELIINETVPNRFSPKSPDKAHLNLHINSLELGDSAVYFCASSQDQGLDSPLHFGNGTRLTVT.

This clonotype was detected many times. The CDR3 loop is CSANRGGGDGYTF. The CDR3 nucleotides read TGCAGTGCTAACCGAGGGGGAGGGGATGGCTACACCTTC. This rearrangement joins TRBV20-1 to TRBJ1-2; a weak D match, TRBD1 (6 bases). The germline V and J ends were trimmed by 4 bases and 6 bases, with 15 bases remaining between them. The CDR3 extends over 13 amino acids. Per germline, CDR1 DFQATT and CDR2 SNEGSKA (reference sequence).

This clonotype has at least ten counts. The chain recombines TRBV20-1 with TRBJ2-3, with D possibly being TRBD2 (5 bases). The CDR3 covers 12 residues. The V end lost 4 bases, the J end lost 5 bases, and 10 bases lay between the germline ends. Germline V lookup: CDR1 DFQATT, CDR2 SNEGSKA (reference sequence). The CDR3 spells CSAKRGLDTQYF. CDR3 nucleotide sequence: TGCAGTGCTAAAAGAGGGTTAGATACGCAGTATTTT.

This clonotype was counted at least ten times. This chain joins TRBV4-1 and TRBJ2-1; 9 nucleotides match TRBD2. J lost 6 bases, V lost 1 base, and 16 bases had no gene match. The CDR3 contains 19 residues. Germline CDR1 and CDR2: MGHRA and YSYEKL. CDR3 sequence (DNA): TGCGCCAGCAGCCAAGTAGCTCAAGCGGGAGGCCCCCCGGGCAATGAGCAGTTCTTC. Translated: CASSQVAQAGGPPGNEQFF.

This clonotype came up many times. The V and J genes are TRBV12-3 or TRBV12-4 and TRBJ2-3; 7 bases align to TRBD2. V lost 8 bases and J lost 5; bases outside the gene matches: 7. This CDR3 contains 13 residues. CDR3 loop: CASAGTTGDTQYF. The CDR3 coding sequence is TGTGCCAGCGCTGGGACTACTGGAGATACGCAGTATTTT.

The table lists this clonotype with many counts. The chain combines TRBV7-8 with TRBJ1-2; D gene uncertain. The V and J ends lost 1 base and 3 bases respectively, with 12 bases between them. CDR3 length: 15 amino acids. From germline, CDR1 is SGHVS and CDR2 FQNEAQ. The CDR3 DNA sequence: TGTGCCAGCAGCTTAGGGACCCCGAGATACTATGGCTACACCTTC. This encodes CASSLGTPRYYGYTF.

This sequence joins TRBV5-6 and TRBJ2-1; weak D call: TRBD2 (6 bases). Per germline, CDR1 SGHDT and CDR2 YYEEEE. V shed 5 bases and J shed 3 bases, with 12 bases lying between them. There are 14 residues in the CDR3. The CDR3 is CASRPQGGYNEQFF. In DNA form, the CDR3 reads TGTGCCAGCAGGCCCCAGGGAGGCTACAATGAGCAGTTCTTC.

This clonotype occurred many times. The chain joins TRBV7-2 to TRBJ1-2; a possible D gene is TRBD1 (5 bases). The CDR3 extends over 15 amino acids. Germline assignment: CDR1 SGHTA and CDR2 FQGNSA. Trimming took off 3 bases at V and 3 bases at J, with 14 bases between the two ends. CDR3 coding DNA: TGTGCCAGCAGCTTGATTTCCAGGGATGACTATGGCTACACCTTC. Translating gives CASSLISRDDYGYTF.

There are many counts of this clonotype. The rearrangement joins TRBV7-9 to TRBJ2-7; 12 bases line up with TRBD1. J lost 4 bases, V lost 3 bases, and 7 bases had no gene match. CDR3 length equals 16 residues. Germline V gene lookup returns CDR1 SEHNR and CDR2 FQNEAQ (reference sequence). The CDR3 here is CASSLGQGQGAYEQYF. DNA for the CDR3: TGTGCCAGCAGCTTGGGGCAGGGACAGGGGGCTTACGAGCAGTACTTC.

Here the CDR3 DNA reads TGCAGCGTTGGAGCAGGGGGCCGTGAGACCCAGTACTTC. This gives the protein CSVGAGGRETQYF. This chain connects TRBV29-1 to TRBJ2-5; 8 bases align to TRBD1. Germline values: CDR1 SQVTM, CDR2 ANQGSEA. V lost 4 bases and J lost 5; bases outside the gene matches: 6. The CDR3 spans 13 residues.

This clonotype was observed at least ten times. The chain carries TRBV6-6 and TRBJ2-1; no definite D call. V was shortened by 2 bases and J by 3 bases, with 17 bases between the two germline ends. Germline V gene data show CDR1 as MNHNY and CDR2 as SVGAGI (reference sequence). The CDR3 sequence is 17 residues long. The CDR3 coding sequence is TGTGCCAGCAGTTACACAGCCGACATCTCGAGCTACAATGAGCAGTTCTTC. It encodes CASSYTADISSYNEQFF.

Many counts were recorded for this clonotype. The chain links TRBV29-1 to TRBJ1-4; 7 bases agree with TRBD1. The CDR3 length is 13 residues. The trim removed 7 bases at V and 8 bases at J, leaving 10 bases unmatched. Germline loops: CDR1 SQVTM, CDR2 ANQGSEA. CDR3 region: CSASGQENEKLFF. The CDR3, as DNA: TGCAGCGCCTCTGGACAGGAGAACGAAAAACTGTTTTTT.

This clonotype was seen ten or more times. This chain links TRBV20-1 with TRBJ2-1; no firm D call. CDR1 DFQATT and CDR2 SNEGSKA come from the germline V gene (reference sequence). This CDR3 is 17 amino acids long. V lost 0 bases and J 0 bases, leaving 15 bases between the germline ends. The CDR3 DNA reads TGCAGTGCTAGAGATCCACTTGGGGTGGACTCCTACAATGAGCAGTTCTTC. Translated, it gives CSARDPLGVDSYNEQFF.

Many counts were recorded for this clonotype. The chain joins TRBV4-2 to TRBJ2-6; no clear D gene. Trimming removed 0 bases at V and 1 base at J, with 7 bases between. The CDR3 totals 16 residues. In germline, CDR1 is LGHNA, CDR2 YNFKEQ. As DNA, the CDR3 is TGTGCCAGCAGCCAAGATCTGCGGTCTGGGGCCAACGTCCTGACTTTC. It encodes CASSQDLRSGANVLTF.

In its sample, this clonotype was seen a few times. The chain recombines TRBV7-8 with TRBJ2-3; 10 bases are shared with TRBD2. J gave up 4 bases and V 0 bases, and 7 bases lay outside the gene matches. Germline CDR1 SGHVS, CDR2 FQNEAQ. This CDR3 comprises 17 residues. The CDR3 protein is CASSLAPSGRASDTQYF. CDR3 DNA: TGTGCCAGCAGCTTAGCCCCCAGCGGGAGGGCCTCAGATACGCAGTATTTT.

This chain's CDR3 is CASSGHGTPQFF. CDR3 in DNA: TGTGCCAGCAGTGGCCACGGGACGCCGCAGTTCTTC. V gene TRBV2 combines with J gene TRBJ2-1; D is tentatively TRBD1 or TRBD2 (5 bases each). V was pared by 4 bases and J by 12 bases, with 13 bases between. Germline-derived CDR1 and CDR2 are SNHLY and FYNNEI. CDR3 length: 12 amino acids.

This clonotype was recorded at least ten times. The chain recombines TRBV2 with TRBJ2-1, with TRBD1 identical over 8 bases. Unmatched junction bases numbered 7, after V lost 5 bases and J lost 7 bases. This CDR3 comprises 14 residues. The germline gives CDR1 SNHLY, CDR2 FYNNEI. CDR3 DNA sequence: TGTGCCAGCAGTCCCCGGGACAGGACTAATGAGCAGTTCTTC. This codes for CASSPRDRTNEQFF.

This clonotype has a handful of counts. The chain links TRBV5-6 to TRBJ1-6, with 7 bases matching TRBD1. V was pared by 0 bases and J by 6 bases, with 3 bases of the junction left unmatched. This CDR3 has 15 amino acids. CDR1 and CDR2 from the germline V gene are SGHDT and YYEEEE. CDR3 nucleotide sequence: TGTGCCAGCAGCTTGGTGGCAGGGGGTAATTCACCCCTCCACTTT. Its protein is CASSLVAGGNSPLHF.

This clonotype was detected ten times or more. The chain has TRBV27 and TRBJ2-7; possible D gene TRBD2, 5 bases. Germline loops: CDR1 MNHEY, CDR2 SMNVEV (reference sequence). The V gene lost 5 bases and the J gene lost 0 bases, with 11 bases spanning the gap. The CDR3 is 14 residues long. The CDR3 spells CASSLPGVSYEQYF. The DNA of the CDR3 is TGTGCCAGCAGTCTCCCCGGGGTCTCCTACGAGCAGTACTTC.

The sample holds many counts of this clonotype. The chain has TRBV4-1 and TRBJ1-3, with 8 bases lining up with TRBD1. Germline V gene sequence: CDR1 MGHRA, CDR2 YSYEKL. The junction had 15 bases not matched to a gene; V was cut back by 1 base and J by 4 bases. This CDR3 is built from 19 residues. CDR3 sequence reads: CASSQVSLLGQASGNTIYF. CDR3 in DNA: TGCGCCAGCAGCCAAGTGTCGTTGTTGGGACAGGCTTCGGGAAACACCATATATTTT.

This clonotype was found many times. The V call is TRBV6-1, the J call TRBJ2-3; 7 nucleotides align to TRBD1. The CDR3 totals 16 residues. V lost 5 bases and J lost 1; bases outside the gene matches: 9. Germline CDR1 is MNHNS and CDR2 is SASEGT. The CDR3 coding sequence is TGTGCCAGCAGTTCCTCCGGTGGACAGGGCACAGATACGCAGTATTTT. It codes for CASSSSGGQGTDTQYF.